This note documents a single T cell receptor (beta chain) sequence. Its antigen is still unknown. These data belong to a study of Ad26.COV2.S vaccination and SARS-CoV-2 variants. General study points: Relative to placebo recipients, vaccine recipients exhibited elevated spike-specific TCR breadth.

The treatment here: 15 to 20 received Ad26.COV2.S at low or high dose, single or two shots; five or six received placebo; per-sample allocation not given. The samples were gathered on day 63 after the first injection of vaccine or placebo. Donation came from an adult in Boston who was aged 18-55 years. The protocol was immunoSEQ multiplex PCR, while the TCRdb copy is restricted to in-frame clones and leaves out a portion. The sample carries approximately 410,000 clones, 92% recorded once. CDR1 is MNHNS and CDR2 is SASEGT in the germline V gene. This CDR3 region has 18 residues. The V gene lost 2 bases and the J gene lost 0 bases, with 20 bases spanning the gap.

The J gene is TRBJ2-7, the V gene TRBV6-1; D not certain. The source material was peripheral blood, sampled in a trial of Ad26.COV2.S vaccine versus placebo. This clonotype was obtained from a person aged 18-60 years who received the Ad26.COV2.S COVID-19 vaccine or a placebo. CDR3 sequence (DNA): TGTGCCAGCAGTGAACGCGTCGATTCTCTCTACACCTCCTACGAGCAGTACTTC. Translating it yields CASSERVDSLYTSYEQYF.